The T cell receptor beta chain under discussion was sequenced for a study of shared clonotypes between healthy human individuals. Study summary: Per donor, CD8 memory used one plate, CD8 naive used two, CD4 memory used three and CD4 naive used three.

A single count supports this clone. Trimming shortened V by 2 bases and J by 7 bases, and 11 bases separated the two germline ends. Germline CDR1 reads LNHDA; CDR2 reads SQIVND (reference sequence). The length of the CDR3 is 13 residues. Per the study methods: ImmunoSEQ sequences covered only the junction and lacked quality scores; filtering therefore differed. Measured with immunoSEQ multiplex PCR; TCRdb has only the in-frame clones, and not every one. V, J and clone size were drawn from that table, and D and trimming were deduced from the DNA. The sample carries approximately 1,000,000 clones, about 80% recorded once. Splitting the CD4+ cells yielded a CD45RA+ naive subset and a CD45RA-negative memory subset.

This receptor was obtained from a man between 18 and 29 years old in good health. Some clones in this sample may be carry-over from other donors' samples. This chain uses TRBV19 with TRBJ1-2; D gene unclear. Sequenced material: memory CD4+ T cells from PBMCs. Specified subset: CD45RA-negative fraction. The CDR3 loop reads CASSISVRVGYTF. The CDR3 DNA sequence: TGTGCCAGTAGTATATCTGTTAGGGTTGGCTACACCTTC.